This T cell receptor beta chain was recovered during a study of shared clonotypes between healthy human individuals (dated by TCRdb to 2020 to 2022). Regarding the research as a whole: The cohort included three men and a couple of women between 18 and 49 years of age. Blood TCR repertoires of five healthy adults were deeply sequenced to estimate repertoire size and the extent of clonotype sharing between individuals. For each donor, three plates each were used for CD4 naive and CD4 memory, two plates were used for CD8 naive, and one plate was used for CD8 memory. Between about 0.8 and 8.9 billion PBMCs per donor were obtained by leukapheresis. To increase sequencing depth and limit assay-specific biases, TCR repertoire library preparation and sequencing were carried out by different laboratories using diverse techniques. What the research found in general, with its limitations: Based on pairwise subsampling, the degree of clonotype sharing among donors was expected to be affected by sequencing depth. Incomplete sequencing was indicated by rarefaction of sorted-subset datasets, despite the large sequencing depth. Sharing across several donors was observed for approximately 5% of naive CD4, over 3% of naive CD8, 2.3% of memory CD4, and approximately 0.41% of memory CD8 clonotypes. Larger estimated clonotype richness was generally found for naive subsets than for memory subsets. Clonotypes shared by all four sorted-subset donors showed higher generation probabilities than non-shared clonotypes. Sampling was limited to blood, and TCR repertoires in tissue likely differ from TCR repertoires in blood. Because the study included a small number of donors, the genetic and exposure-history diversity represented was limited.

Using the deep immunoSEQ assay, multiplex PCR amplified TCR CDR3 regions from genomic DNA. Extracted genomic DNA from each cell subset was distributed evenly across all wells of several immunoSEQ 96-well plates, and each plate was treated as a replicate. For sorted subsets, each replicate PCR was loaded with about 0.2 ug genomic DNA, equivalent to 25,000 to 30,000 T cell genomes. The purified libraries were quantified using a Qubit 3.0 fluorometer, sized with a Bioanalyzer 2100, and then quantified again using the KAPA Library Quantification kit. Every immunoSEQ 96-well plate was sequenced on a dedicated single-read 150-cycle Illumina NextSeq 550 flow cell. The published analysis was carried out like this. The immunoSEQ output contained only junctional sequences without quality scores, so filtering could not match that applied to full-length reads. To assign V/J genes and CDR3, sequences were annotated against IMGT germline references using PyIR, a Python wrapper for IgBLAST v1.9. Any read was removed if the V/J assignment was weak (E-value above 1e-6), the CDR3 was missing, or the read contained stop codons, out-of-frame junctions, or ambiguous translated residues. A V3J clonotype was defined by an identical inferred V gene, J gene, and CDR3 amino acid sequence. Percentage overlap between repertoires was calculated by dividing the number of shared unique clonotypes by the size of the smaller repertoire. Three approaches were used to assess repertoire richness: RTK rarefaction, the Chao1 estimator, and Recon v2.1 estimates of unobserved clonotypes. Generation probabilities were computed with OLGA for all TCRbeta clonotypes obtained by the gDNA method from a handful of donors. As stored in TCRdb, this immuneACCESS dataset retains in-frame rearrangements with V and J assigned. A fraction of the clones does not appear; measured against another copy, unresolved V genes explain less than half of the discrepancy, and the remainder lacks a known reason. The DNA was the basis for D and trimming; V, J and clone size are from that table. For this sample there are roughly 2 million clones; 95% appear just once. The ten largest clonotypes hold roughly 0.13% of the sample.

The CDR3, from cysteine to phenylalanine, totals 16 residues. Only the CDR3 DNA is retained, 48 bases long and in frame from the first base. CDR1 SGDLS and CDR2 YYNGEE were looked up in the germline V gene. The V end gives up 1 base and the J end 0 bases, leaving 0 bases in the junction not matched to a gene. Healthy HIV-negative adults with no recently reported acute infections or vaccinations were included as donors. Every donor was a Caucasian adult residing in Nashville, Tennessee, USA. CD4+ T cells were enriched by magnetic negative selection; naive cells were then positively selected on CD45RA, and the negative fraction formed the memory subset. Blood was collected by leukapheresis, and PBMCs were isolated by Ficoll-Histopaque density gradient centrifugation and then cryopreserved in liquid nitrogen vapor phase. Analytical flow cytometry was used to check the purity and quantity of each magnetically sorted T cell population. Each sorted fraction had its genomic DNA isolated and then quantified by UV absorbance on a Nanodrop 2000c.

As to this clone: Its antigen target is currently unknown. Base quality data are lacking; no much larger clone is found one base away. This sample also contains other DNA sequences that code for the same CDR3.

The receptor was isolated from a man aged 18 to 29 in good health. The V gene is TRBV9 and the J gene is TRBJ2-1, and 11 junctional nucleotides match TRBD2. Sequences were obtained from naive CD4+ T cells sorted from blood. What this sample's cell subset or site label stands for: CD45RA+ positively selected. At the DNA level, the sequence is TGTGCCAGCAGCGTAACTAGCGGGAGCTCCTACAATGAGCAGTTCTTC. This is translated as CASSVTSGSSYNEQFF.